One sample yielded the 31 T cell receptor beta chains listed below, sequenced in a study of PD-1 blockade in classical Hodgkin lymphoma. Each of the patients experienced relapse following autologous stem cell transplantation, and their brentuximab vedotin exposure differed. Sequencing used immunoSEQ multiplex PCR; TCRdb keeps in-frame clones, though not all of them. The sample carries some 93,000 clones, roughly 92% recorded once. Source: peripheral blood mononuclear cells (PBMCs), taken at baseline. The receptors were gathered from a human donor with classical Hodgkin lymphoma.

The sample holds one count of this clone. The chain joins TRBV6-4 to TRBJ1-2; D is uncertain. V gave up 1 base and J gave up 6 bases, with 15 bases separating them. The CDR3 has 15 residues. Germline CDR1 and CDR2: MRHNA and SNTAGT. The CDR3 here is CASSDLANTSHGYTF. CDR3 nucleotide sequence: TGTGCCAGCAGTGACTTAGCAAATACGTCTCATGGCTACACCTTC.

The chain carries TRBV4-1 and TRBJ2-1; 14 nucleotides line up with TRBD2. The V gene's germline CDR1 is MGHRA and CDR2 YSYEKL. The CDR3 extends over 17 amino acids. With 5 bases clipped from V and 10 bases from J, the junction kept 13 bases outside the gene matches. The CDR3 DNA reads TGCGCCAGCAGCAGAGGAGGGGGACTAGCGGGAGTTGGCGAGCAGTTCTTC. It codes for CASSRGGGLAGVGEQFF.

This CDR3 reads CASSVESGGGATGELFF. CDR3 nucleotide sequence: TGTGCCAGCAGCGTAGAGTCGGGAGGAGGGGCCACCGGGGAGCTGTTTTTT. J is TRBJ2-2 and V is TRBV9; 7 bases map to TRBD2. J lost 4 bases, V lost 0 bases, and 9 bases had no gene match. CDR1 is SGDLS, CDR2 YYNGEE, per germline. This CDR3 is 17 amino acids long.

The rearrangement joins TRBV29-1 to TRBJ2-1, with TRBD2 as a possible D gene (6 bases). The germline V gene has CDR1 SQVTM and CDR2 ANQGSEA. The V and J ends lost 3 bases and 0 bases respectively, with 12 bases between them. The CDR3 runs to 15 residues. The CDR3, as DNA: TGCAGCGTTGATGAGATGCGGGACTCCTACAATGAGCAGTTCTTC. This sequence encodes CSVDEMRDSYNEQFF.

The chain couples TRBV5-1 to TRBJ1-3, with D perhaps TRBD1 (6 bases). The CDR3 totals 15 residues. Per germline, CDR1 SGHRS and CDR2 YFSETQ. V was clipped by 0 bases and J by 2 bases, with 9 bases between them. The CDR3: CASSLEGGAGNTIYF. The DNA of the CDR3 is TGCGCCAGCAGCTTGGAAGGGGGGGCTGGAAACACCATATATTTT.

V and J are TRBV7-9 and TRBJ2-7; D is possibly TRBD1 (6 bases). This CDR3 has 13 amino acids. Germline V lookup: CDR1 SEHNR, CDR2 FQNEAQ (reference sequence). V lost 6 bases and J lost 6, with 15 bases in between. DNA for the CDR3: TGTGCCAGCAGTCCCTCAGGGGCTTCCGAGCAGTACTTC. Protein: CASSPSGASEQYF.

The chain's CDR3 is CASRTTGGEQPQHF. In nucleotides, the CDR3 is TGTGCCAGCAGAACAACAGGGGGCGAGCAGCCCCAGCATTTT. V gene TRBV6-5 combines with J gene TRBJ1-5; 9 positions agree with TRBD1. The V and J ends lost 6 bases and 7 bases, in that order; junction bases with no gene match: 7. Looked up from germline, CDR1 is MNHEY and CDR2 is SVGAGI. There are 14 residues in the CDR3.

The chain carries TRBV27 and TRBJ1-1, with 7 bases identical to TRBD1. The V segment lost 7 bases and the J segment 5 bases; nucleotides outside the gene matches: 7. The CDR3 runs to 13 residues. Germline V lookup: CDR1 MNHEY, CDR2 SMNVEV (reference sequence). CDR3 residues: CASKRQGVTEAFF. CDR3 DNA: TGTGCCAGCAAAAGACAGGGAGTTACTGAAGCTTTCTTT.

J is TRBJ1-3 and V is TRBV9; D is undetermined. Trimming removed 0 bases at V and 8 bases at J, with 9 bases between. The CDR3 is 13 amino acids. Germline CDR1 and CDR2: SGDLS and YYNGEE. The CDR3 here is CASSVVDADTIYF. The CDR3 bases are TGTGCCAGCAGCGTAGTGGACGCGGACACCATATATTTT.

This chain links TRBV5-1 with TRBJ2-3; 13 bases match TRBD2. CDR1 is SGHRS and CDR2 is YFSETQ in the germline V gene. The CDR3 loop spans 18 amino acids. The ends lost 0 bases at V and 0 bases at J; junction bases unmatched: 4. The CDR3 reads CASSLGTSGSSSTDTQYF. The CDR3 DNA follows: TGCGCCAGCAGCTTGGGGACTAGCGGGAGTAGTAGCACAGATACGCAGTATTTT.

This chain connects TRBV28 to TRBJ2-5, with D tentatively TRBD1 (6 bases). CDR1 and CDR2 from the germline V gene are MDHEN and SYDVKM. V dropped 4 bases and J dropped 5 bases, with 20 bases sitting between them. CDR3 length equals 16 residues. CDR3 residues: CASSSLTGFIGETQYF. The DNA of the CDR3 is TGTGCCAGCAGTTCCCTCACAGGGTTCATAGGGGAGACCCAGTACTTC.

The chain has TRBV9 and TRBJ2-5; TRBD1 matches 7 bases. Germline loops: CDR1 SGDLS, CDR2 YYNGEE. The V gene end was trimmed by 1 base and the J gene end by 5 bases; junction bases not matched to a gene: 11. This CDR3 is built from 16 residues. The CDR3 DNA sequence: TGTGCCAGCAGCGTAACCGGACAGGCCGGAGTGGAGACCCAGTACTTC. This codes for CASSVTGQAGVETQYF.

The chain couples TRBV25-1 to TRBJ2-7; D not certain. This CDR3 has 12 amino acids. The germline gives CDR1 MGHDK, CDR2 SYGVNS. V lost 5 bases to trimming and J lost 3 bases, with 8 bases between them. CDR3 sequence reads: CASSRLNYEQYF. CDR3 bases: TGTGCCAGCAGTAGGCTAAACTACGAGCAGTACTTC.

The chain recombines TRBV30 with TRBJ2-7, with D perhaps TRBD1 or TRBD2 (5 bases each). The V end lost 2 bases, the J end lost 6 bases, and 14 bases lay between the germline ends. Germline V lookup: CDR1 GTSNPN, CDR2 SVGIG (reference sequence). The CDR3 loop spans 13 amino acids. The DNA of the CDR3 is TGTGCCTGGAGTACCGGGACCCTGCCCGAGCAGTACTTC. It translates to CAWSTGTLPEQYF.

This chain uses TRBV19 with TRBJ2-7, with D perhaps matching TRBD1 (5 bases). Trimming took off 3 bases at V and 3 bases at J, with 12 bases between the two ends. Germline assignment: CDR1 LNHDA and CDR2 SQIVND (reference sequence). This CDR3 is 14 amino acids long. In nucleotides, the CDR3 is TGTGCCAGTAGTATTGGGCAAGACAGCTACGAGCAGTACTTC. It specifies CASSIGQDSYEQYF.

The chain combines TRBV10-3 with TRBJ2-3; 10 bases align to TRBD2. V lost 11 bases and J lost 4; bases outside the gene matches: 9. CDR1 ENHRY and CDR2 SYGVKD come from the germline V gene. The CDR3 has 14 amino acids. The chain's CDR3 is CAVQPSGRSDTQYF. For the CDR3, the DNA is TGTGCCGTCCAACCTAGCGGGAGATCAGATACGCAGTATTTT.

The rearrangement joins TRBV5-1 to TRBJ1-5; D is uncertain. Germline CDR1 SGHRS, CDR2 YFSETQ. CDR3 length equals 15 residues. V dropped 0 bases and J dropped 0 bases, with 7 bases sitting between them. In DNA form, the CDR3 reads TGCGCCAGCAGCTTGGATGGCAATAGCAATCAGCCCCAGCATTTT. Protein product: CASSLDGNSNQPQHF.

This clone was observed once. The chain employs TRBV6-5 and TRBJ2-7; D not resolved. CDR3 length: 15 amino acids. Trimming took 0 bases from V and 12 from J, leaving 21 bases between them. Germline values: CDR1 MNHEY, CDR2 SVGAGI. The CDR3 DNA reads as TGTGCCAGCAGTTACTCGATACTGGCTCTCGGAGAGGCGTACTTC. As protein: CASSYSILALGEAYF.

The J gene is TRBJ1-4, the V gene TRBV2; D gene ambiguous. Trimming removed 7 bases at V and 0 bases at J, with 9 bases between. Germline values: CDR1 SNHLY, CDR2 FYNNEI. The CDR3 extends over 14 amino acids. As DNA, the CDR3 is TGTGCCAGCACTCCTTTACCAACTAATGAAAAACTGTTTTTT. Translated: CASTPLPTNEKLFF.

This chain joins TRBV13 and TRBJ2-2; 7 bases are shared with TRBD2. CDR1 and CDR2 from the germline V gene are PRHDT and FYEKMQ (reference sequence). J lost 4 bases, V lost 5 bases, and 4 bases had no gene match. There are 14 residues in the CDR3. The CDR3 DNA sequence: TGTGCCAGCAGCACTCTAGCGGCCACCGGGGAGCTGTTTTTT. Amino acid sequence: CASSTLAATGELFF.

DNA for the CDR3: TGTGCCAGCAGCGGCGGGGCGGGAGTAAACTACGAGCAGTACTTC. Translated: CASSGGAGVNYEQYF. The rearrangement links TRBV9 to TRBJ2-7; TRBD2 matches 7 bases. V was pared by 3 bases and J by 3 bases, with 9 bases of the junction left unmatched. Germline V gives CDR1 SGDLS, CDR2 YYNGEE. The CDR3 sequence is 15 residues long.

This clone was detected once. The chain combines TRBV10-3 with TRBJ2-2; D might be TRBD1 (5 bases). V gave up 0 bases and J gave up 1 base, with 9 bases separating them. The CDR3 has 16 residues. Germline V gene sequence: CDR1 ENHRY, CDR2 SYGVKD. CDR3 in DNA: TGTGCCATCAGTGAGTCGATTCAGGGGAACACCGGGGAGCTGTTTTTT. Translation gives CAISESIQGNTGELFF.

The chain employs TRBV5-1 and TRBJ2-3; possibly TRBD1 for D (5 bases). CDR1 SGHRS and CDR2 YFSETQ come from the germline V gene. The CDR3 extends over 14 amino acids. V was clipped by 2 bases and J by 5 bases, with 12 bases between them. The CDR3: CASSFGASEDTQYF. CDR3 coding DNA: TGCGCCAGCAGCTTTGGGGCGAGTGAAGATACGCAGTATTTT. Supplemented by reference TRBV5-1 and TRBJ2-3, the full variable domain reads KAGVTQTPRYLIKTRGQQVTLSCSPISGHRSVSWYQQTPGQGLQFLFEYFSETQRNKGNFPGRFSGRQFSNSRSEMNVSTLELGDSALYLCASSFGASEDTQYFGPGTRLTVL.

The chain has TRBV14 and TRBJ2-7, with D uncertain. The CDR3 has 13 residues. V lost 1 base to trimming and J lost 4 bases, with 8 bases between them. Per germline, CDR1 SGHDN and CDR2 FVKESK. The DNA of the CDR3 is TGTGCCAGCAGCCAAGGCTGGGGTTACGAGCAGTACTTC. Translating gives CASSQGWGYEQYF.

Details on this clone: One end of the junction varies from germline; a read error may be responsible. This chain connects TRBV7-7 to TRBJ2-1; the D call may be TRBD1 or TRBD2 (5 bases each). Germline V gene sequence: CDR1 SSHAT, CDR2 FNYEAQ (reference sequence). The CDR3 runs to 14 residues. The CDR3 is CASSLTGTYNEQFF. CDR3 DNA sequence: TGTGCTAGCAGCTTAACCGGGACGTACAATGAGCAGTTCTTC.

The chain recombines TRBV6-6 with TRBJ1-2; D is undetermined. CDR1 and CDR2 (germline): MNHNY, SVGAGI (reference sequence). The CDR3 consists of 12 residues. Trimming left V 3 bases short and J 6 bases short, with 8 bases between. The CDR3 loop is CASSYMADGYTF. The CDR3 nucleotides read TGTGCCAGCAGTTATATGGCAGATGGCTACACCTTC.

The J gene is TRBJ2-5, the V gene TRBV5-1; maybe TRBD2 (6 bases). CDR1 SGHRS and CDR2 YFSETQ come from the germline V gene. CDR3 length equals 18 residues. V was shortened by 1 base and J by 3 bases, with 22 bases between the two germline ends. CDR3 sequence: CASSLLRGTRGGEETQYF. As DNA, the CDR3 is TGCGCCAGCAGCTTGCTACGCGGGACTCGCGGAGGAGAAGAGACCCAGTACTTC.

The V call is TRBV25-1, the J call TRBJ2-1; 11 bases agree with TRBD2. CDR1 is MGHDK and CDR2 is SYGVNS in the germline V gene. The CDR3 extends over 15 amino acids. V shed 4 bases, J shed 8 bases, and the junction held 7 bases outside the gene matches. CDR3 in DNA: TGTGCCAGCAGTGCCACTAGCGGGAGTGGGTATGAGCAGTTCTTC. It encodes CASSATSGSGYEQFF. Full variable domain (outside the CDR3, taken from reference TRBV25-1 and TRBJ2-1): EADIYQTPRYLVIGTGKKITLECSQTMGHDKMYWYQQDPGMELHLIHYSYGVNSTEKGDLSSESTVSRIRTEHFPLTLESARPSHTSQYLCASSATSGSGYEQFFGPGTRLTVL.

CDR3 region: CASSEQGQGGNIQYF. The CDR3 bases are TGTGCCAGCAGTGAACAAGGACAGGGAGGCAACATTCAGTACTTC. The chain combines TRBV6-1 with TRBJ2-4, with 8 bases matching TRBD1. CDR3 length: 15 amino acids. Per the germline V gene, CDR1 is MNHNS and CDR2 is SASEGT. J was trimmed by 7 bases and V by 2 bases; bases with no gene match: 7.

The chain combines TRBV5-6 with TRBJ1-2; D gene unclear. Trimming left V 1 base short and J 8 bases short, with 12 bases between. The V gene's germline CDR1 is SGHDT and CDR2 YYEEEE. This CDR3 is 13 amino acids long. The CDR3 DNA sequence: TGTGCCAGCAGCTTGAGAATCCGCGGCGGCTACACCTTC. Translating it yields CASSLRIRGGYTF.

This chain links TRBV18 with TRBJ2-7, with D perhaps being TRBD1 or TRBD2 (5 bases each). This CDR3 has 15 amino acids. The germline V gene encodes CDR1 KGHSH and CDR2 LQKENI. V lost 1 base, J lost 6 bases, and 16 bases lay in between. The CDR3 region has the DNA TGTGCCAGCTCACCACGGGTTGGGGGAGAGGGCGAGCAGTACTTC. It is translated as CASSPRVGGEGEQYF.